The entry that follows covers one TCR beta chain sequence. Its matching antigen is unknown. Unmatched junction bases numbered 10, after V lost 6 bases and J lost 4 bases. The CDR3 is 16 amino acids. Per the germline V gene, CDR1 is MRHNA and CDR2 is SNTAGT. Time point denoted: newly diagnosed GD, antithyroid drugs for less than 3 months. PBMCs provided the RNA from which the TCR library was made. An endocrinology department located in Xi'an, China, was where the patients came from. This specimen comes from a study of regulatory T cells in long-lasting Graves disease. General observations from the study: Those with persistent disease had in common more public clonotypes (fewer than 3,000) than new patients (about 970).

CDR3-region Arm-PCR and iRepertoire HTBI primers produced the TCR beta libraries. Using its own MiXCR run on the multiplex PCR reads, TCRdb lists one record per CDR3 protein. The sample lists about 420,000 distinct CDR3 sequences; less than 20% were seen once. The data were also submitted as part of a second study, on T cells in Graves' hyperthyroidism and ophthalmopathy. This second study says: Progression to ophthalmopathy was predicted a median of roughly 6.5 months early.

The TCR sequence derives from a woman between 18 and 29 years old with Graves disease. The starting material was peripheral blood mononuclear cells (PBMCs), obtained at new diagnosis, from a patient treated with antithyroid drugs. The gene calls are TRBV6-4 and TRBJ2-2; 8 nucleotides align to TRBD1. The chain's CDR3 is CASSQISGGSTGELFF. The CDR3 nucleotides read TGTGCCAGCAGCCAAATCTCAGGGGGCAGCACCGGGGAGCTGTTTTTT.